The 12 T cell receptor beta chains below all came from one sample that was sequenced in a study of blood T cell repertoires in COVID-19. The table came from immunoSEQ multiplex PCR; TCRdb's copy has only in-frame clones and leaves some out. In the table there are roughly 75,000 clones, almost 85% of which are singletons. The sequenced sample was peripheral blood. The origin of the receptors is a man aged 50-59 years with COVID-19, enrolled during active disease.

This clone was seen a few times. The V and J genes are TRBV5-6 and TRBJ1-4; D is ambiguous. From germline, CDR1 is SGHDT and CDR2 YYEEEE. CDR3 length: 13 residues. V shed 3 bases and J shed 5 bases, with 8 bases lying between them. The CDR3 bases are TGTGCCAGCAGCTCCGCGCGGAATGAAAAACTGTTTTTT. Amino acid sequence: CASSSARNEKLFF.

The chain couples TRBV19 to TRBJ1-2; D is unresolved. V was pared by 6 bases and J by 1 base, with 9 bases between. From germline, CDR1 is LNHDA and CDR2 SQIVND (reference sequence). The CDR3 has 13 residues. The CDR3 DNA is TGTGCCAGTAGCACTCGGGATAACTATGGCTACACCTTC. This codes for CASSTRDNYGYTF.

The DNA for the CDR3 is TGCGCCAGCAGCTTGGCATTTGGTGCGAGGACTGAAGCTTTCTTT. It yields the protein CASSLAFGARTEAFF. The chain combines TRBV5-1 with TRBJ1-1; the D is unclear. V lost 0 bases, J lost 5 bases, and 14 bases lay in between. Germline V gives CDR1 SGHRS, CDR2 YFSETQ. The length of the CDR3 is 15 residues.

CDR3 DNA: TGCGCCAGCAGCTTGGAAGGACTAGGTCGTGGAGATACGCAGTATTTT. Its translation: CASSLEGLGRGDTQYF. The chain couples TRBV5-1 to TRBJ2-3; TRBD2 matches at 7 bases. The CDR3 has 16 amino acids. V gave up 0 bases and J gave up 5 bases; unmatched junction bases: 9. Germline loops: CDR1 SGHRS, CDR2 YFSETQ. The full variable domain, its missing parts supplied by reference TRBV5-1 and TRBJ2-3, is KAGVTQTPRYLIKTRGQQVTLSCSPISGHRSVSWYQQTPGQGLQFLFEYFSETQRNKGNFPGRFSGRQFSNSRSEMNVSTLELGDSALYLCASSLEGLGRGDTQYFGPGTRLTVL.

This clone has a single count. The CDR3 protein is CASSQFIRTLNTGELFF. Written as DNA, the CDR3 is TGTGCCAGCAGCCAGTTTATCAGGACTCTAAACACCGGGGAGCTGTTTTTT. The V call is TRBV14, the J call TRBJ2-2, with a tentative D call TRBD2 (5 bases). Looked up from germline, CDR1 is SGHDN and CDR2 is FVKESK. The germline V and J ends were trimmed by 3 bases and 2 bases, with 16 bases remaining between them. The CDR3 totals 17 residues.

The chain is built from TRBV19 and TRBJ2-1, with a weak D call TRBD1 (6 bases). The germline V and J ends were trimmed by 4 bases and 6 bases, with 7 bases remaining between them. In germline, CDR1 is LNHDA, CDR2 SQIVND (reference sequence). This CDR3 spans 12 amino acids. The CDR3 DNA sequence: TGTGCCAGTAGTAAAGGGGGCAATGAGCAGTTCTTC. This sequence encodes CASSKGGNEQFF.

CDR3 region: CASSSGTGQTEAFF. CDR3 nucleotide sequence: TGTGCCAGCAGTTCCGGGACAGGGCAGACTGAAGCTTTCTTT. The chain recombines TRBV11-2 with TRBJ1-1; TRBD1 matches at 9 bases. The germline CDR1 and CDR2 sequences are SGHAT and FQNNGV. The CDR3 contains 14 residues. V trimming: 6 bases; J trimming: 5 bases; junction bases outside the gene matches: 7.

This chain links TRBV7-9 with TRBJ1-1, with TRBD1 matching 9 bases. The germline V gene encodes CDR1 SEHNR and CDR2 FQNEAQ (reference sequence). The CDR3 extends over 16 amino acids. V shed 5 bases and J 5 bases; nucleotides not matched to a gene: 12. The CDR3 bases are TGTGCCAGCAGCCATTACAGGGGGCTTGGGTTGACTGAAGCTTTCTTT. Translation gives CASSHYRGLGLTEAFF.

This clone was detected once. CDR3 DNA: TGTGCCAGTAGACCACGGACAGGGTCGCATTCACCCCTCCACTTT. Translated, it gives CASRPRTGSHSPLHF. This rearrangement joins TRBV19 to TRBJ1-6, with TRBD1 matching 8 bases. The V and J ends lost 6 bases and 8 bases, in that order; junction bases with no gene match: 9. The CDR3 runs to 15 residues. Germline CDR1 and CDR2: LNHDA and SQIVND (reference sequence).

CDR3 DNA: TGTGCCAGCAGCTTCGCGGGGCCGAACACCGGGGAGCTGTTTTTT. Protein: CASSFAGPNTGELFF. The chain combines TRBV5-6 with TRBJ2-2, with TRBD2 as a possible D gene (6 bases). Germline V gene sequence: CDR1 SGHDT, CDR2 YYEEEE. The length of the CDR3 is 15 residues. Trimming stripped 2 bases from V and 0 bases from J, with 8 bases between.

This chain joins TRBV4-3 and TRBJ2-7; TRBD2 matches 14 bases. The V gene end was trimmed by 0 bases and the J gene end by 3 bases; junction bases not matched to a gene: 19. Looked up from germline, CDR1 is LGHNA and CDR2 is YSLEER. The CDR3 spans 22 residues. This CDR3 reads CASSQDLILGTSGSMGIYEQYF. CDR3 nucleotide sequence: TGCGCCAGCAGCCAAGATTTAATTCTTGGGACTAGCGGGAGTATGGGCATCTACGAGCAGTACTTC.

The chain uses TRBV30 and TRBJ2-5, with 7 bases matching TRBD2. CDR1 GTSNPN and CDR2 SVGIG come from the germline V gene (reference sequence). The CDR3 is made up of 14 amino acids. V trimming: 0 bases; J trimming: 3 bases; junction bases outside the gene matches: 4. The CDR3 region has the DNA TGTGCCTGGAGTGTAATGGCGGGAGAAGAGACCCAGTACTTC. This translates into CAWSVMAGEETQYF.